This note documents a single TCR beta chain sequence. Its antigen is still unknown. PCR primers comprised 60 Vbeta and 13 Jbeta primers. Only in-frame clones appear in the TCRdb table, and some are missing; sequencing was by immunoSEQ multiplex PCR. Of 100,000 or so clones listed, around 76% are singletons. In germline, CDR1 is SGHDN, CDR2 FVKESK. There are 15 residues in the CDR3. V dropped 2 bases and J dropped 9; count of bases not matched to a gene: 10. This sample was included in a study of cytomegalovirus exposure and HLA in healthy donors. Study observations and caveats: There were 150 to 200 TCR beta chains listed as cytomegalovirus-associated. Among the most significant clusters, several appeared linked to common viral pathogens in a later analysis.

The origin of this receptor is a woman aged 40 to 50 in good health and CMV-seropositive. The chain couples TRBV14 to TRBJ1-1; TRBD1 matches at 9 bases. The sequenced material came from PBMCs. The CDR3 spells CASSQFAGTGSKAFF. In DNA form, the CDR3 reads TGTGCCAGCAGCCAATTTGCCGGGACAGGGTCTAAAGCTTTCTTT.